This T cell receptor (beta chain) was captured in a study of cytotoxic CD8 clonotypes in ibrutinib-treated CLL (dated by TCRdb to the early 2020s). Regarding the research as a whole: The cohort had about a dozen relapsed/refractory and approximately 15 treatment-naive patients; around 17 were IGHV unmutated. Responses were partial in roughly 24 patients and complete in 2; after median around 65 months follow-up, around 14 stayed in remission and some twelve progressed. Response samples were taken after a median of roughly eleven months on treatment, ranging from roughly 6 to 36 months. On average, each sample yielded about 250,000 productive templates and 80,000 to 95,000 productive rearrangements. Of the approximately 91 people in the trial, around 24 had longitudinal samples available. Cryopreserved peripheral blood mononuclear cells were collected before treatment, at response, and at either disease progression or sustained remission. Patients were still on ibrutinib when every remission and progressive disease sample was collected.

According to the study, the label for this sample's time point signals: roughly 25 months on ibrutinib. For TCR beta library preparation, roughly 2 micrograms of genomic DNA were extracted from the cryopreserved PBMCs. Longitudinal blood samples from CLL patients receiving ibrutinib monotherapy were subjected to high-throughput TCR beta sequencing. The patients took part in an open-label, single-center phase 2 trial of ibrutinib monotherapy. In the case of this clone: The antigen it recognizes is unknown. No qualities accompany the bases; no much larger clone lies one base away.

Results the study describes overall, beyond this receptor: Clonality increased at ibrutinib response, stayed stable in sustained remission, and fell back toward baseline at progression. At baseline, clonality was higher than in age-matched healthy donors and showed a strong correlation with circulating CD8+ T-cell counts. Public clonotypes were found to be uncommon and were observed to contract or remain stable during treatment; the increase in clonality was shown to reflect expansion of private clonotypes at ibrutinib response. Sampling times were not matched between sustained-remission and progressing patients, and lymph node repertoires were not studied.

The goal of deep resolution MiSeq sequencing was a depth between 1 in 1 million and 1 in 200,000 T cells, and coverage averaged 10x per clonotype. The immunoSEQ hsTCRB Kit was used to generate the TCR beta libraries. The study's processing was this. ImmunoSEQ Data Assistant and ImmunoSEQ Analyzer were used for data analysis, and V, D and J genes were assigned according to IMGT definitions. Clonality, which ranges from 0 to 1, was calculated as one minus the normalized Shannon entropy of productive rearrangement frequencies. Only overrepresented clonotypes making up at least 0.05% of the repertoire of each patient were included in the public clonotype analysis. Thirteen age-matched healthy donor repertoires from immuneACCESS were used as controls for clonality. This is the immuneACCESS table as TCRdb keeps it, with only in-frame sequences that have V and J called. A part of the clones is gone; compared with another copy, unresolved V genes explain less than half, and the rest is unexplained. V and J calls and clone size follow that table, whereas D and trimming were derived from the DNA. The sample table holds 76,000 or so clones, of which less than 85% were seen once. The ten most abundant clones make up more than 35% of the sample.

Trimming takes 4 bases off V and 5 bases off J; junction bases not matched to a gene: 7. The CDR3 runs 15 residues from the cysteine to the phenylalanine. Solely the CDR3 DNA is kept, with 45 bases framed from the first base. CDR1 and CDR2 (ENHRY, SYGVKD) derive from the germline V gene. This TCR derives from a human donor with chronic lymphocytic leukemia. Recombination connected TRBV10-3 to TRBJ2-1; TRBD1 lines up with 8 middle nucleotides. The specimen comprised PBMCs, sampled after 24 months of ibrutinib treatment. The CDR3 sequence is CAISGSGQVNNEQFF. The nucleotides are TGTGCCATCAGTGGCTCGGGACAGGTGAACAATGAGCAGTTCTTC.